A selection of T cell receptor beta chains follows, all from one sample in a study of T-cell reconstitution after alpha-beta-depleted transplantation in children. TCRdb processed the PCR reads anew with MiXCR; each CDR3 protein has one entry. The sample has more than 500,000 distinct CDR3 sequences; more than 9.5% are singletons. The material sequenced was PBMCs, mostly from graft donor cells, taken 180 days after TCRalphabeta/CD19-depleted stem cell transplant. These receptors all stem from a female patient aged 2 to 10 who had a stem cell transplant for aplastic anemia, so the T cells may come from the graft donor. Both conserved end residues are part of each CDR3. Each record gives: V gene, J gene, clone size, D gene, CDR3 protein, CDR3 DNA. A D gene is named only where the DNA matches it firmly. Expanded clones get a size class; other rows say once, few or many, or leave the size out.

V: TRBV29-1
J: TRBJ2-7
size: few
D: TRBD1
CDR3: CSVGIRQGPHEQYF
DNA: TGCAGCGTCGGAATCCGACAGGGTCCCCACGAGCAGTACTTC

V: TRBV19
J: TRBJ2-1
size: .
D: TRBD1
CDR3: CASSIASLDRDEQFF
DNA: TGTGCCAGTAGTATAGCGAGTCTAGACAGGGATGAGCAGTTCTTC

V: TRBV12-3/TRBV12-4
J: TRBJ1-4
size: .
D: TRBD1
CDR3: CASSARQGRGEKLFF
DNA: TGTGCCAGCAGTGCCCGACAGGGAAGAGGTGAAAAACTGTTTTTT

V: TRBV18
J: TRBJ1-5
size: .
D: .
CDR3: CASSLSQNQGNQPQHF
DNA: TGTGCCAGCTCACTCTCCCAGAACCAGGGGAATCAGCCCCAGCATTTT

V: TRBV27
J: TRBJ2-7
size: .
D: .
CDR3: CASSAQGMGEQYF
DNA: TGTGCCAGCAGCGCACAGGGAATGGGCGAGCAGTACTTC

V: TRBV5-1
J: TRBJ2-3
size: .
D: .
CDR3: CTSSPRKAVTDTQYF
DNA: TGCACCAGCAGCCCCAGGAAGGCAGTCACAGATACGCAGTATTTT

V: TRBV15
J: TRBJ1-6
size: .
D: .
CDR3: CATSRGGAEGYNSPLHF
DNA: TGTGCCACCAGCAGAGGGGGGGCGGAAGGGTATAATTCACCCCTCCACTTT

V: TRBV4-3
J: TRBJ2-2
size: .
D: .
CDR3: CASSQPDGELFF
DNA: TGCGCCAGCAGCCAACCTGACGGGGAGCTGTTTTTT

V: TRBV5-6
J: TRBJ1-2
size: .
D: TRBD1
CDR3: CASSPWDSESYGYTF
DNA: TGTGCCAGCAGCCCCTGGGACAGTGAGAGCTATGGCTACACCTTC

V: TRBV7-6
J: TRBJ2-1
size: few
D: TRBD1
CDR3: CASTLSTGREQFF
DNA: TGTGCCAGCACCCTATCGACAGGGCGTGAGCAGTTCTTC

V: TRBV28
J: TRBJ2-3
size: .
D: TRBD2
CDR3: CASSLSYGLAGRTDTQYF
DNA: TGTGCCAGCAGTTTATCTTACGGACTAGCGGGCCGCACAGATACGCAGTATTTT

V: TRBV28
J: TRBJ2-1
size: .
D: .
CDR3: CASSLMPSSSNEQFF
DNA: TGTGCCAGCAGCTTGATGCCTTCTAGCAGCAATGAGCAGTTCTTC

V: TRBV5-1
J: TRBJ2-1
size: few
D: TRBD2
CDR3: CASTTGGGGSYNEQFF
DNA: TGCGCCAGCACCACTGGCGGCGGGGGCTCCTACAATGAGCAGTTCTTC

V: TRBV6-2/TRBV6-3
J: TRBJ1-1
size: .
D: .
CDR3: CASKPPSGQGMNTEAFF
DNA: TGTGCCAGCAAACCACCGTCGGGGCAGGGGATGAACACTGAAGCTTTCTTT

V: TRBV10-3
J: TRBJ2-5
size: .
D: .
CDR3: CAISWGSPLGGETQYF
DNA: TGTGCCATCAGTTGGGGGAGTCCACTAGGGGGGGAGACCCAGTACTTC

V: TRBV18
J: TRBJ2-2
size: .
D: TRBD2
CDR3: CASSLVLAGPNTGELFF
DNA: TGTGCCAGCTCACTAGTCCTAGCGGGGCCGAACACCGGGGAGCTGTTTTTT

V: TRBV11-3
J: TRBJ2-7
size: few
D: .
CDR3: CASSLVGPMGDKDF
DNA: TGTGCCAGCAGCTTAGTAGGGCCTATGGGCGACAAGGACTTC

V: TRBV7-2
J: TRBJ2-5
size: few
D: TRBD1
CDR3: CATKTGVWPETQYF
DNA: TGTGCGACCAAAACAGGGGTATGGCCAGAGACCCAGTACTTC

V: TRBV12-3/TRBV12-4
J: TRBJ2-3
size: few
D: TRBD1
CDR3: CASRALAPGQGSSGTDTQYF
DNA: TGTGCCAGCAGAGCATTGGCCCCGGGACAGGGGTCTTCAGGCACAGATACGCAGTATTTT

V: TRBV9
J: TRBJ2-1
size: few
D: TRBD2
CDR3: CASSVVVGGYNEQFF
DNA: TGTGCCAGCAGCGTAGTTGTGGGAGGGTACAATGAGCAGTTCTTC

V: TRBV28
J: TRBJ2-7
size: few
D: .
CDR3: CASSSPHPGVQYF
DNA: TGTGCCAGCAGTTCCCCTCATCCGGGGGTGCAGTACTTC

V: TRBV6-2/TRBV6-3
J: TRBJ2-2
size: .
D: .
CDR3: CASSYVNTGELFF
DNA: TGTGCCAGCAGTTACGTAAACACCGGGGAGCTGTTTTTT

V: TRBV27
J: TRBJ2-1
size: .
D: TRBD2
CDR3: CASSPKPGGTIYNEQFF
DNA: TGTGCCAGCAGTCCAAAGCCGGGGGGGACAATCTACAATGAGCAGTTCTTC

V: TRBV4-2
J: TRBJ2-1
size: few
D: TRBD2
CDR3: CASSQATRASGFNEQFF
DNA: TGTGCCAGCAGCCAAGCGACTCGGGCTAGCGGATTTAATGAGCAGTTCTTC

V: TRBV18
J: TRBJ1-5
size: many
D: TRBD1
CDR3: CASSQGQGAAQPQHF
DNA: TGTGCCAGCTCACAGGGACAGGGGGCGGCTCAGCCCCAGCATTTT

V: TRBV5-4
J: TRBJ1-2
size: .
D: .
CDR3: CASSLDREYGYTF
DNA: TGTGCCAGCAGCTTGGACAGGGAATATGGCTACACCTTC

V: TRBV10-3
J: TRBJ2-7
size: .
D: TRBD1
CDR3: CAISVDRGQYEQYF
DNA: TGTGCCATCAGTGTAGACAGGGGGCAATACGAGCAGTACTTC

V: TRBV20-1
J: TRBJ2-1
size: .
D: .
CDR3: CSASKVWYNEQFF
DNA: TGCAGTGCTAGTAAGGTCTGGTACAATGAGCAGTTCTTC

V: TRBV20-1
J: TRBJ2-5
size: few
D: TRBD2
CDR3: CSAFSGSGETQYF
DNA: TGCAGTGCATTTAGCGGGAGCGGGGAGACCCAGTACTTC

V: TRBV6-2/TRBV6-3
J: TRBJ1-1
size: many
D: .
CDR3: CASTKDSYTEAFF
DNA: TGTGCCAGCACTAAGGACAGTTACACTGAAGCTTTCTTT

V: TRBV15
J: TRBJ1-2
size: .
D: .
CDR3: CATSRAGGGYTF
DNA: TGTGCCACCAGCAGAGCGGGCGGCGGCTACACCTTC

V: TRBV6-1
J: TRBJ2-7
size: few
D: .
CDR3: CASMERGDSHEQYF
DNA: TGTGCCAGCATGGAGAGGGGGGATAGTCACGAGCAGTACTTC

V: TRBV28
J: TRBJ2-7
size: few
D: .
CDR3: CASSFAGYEQYF
DNA: TGTGCCAGCAGCTTCGCGGGCTACGAGCAGTACTTC

V: TRBV29-1
J: TRBJ1-1
size: many
D: .
CDR3: CSAQFAFDTEAFF
DNA: TGCAGCGCCCAATTTGCTTTCGACACTGAAGCTTTCTTT

V: TRBV3-1
J: TRBJ2-3
size: few
D: .
CDR3: CASSQVGEASDTQYF
DNA: TGTGCCAGCAGCCAAGTGGGGGAGGCATCAGATACGCAGTATTTT

V: TRBV12-3/TRBV12-4
J: TRBJ2-5
size: few
D: .
CDR3: CASSLRVGRETQYF
DNA: TGTGCCAGCAGTTTAAGGGTGGGTCGGGAGACCCAGTACTTC

V: TRBV7-8
J: TRBJ1-5
size: few
D: TRBD1
CDR3: CASSLAGQQPQHF
DNA: TGTGCCAGCAGCTTAGCGGGACAGCAGCCCCAGCATTTT

V: TRBV7-2
J: TRBJ2-5
size: few
D: .
CDR3: CASSLAPRRVRETQYF
DNA: TGTGCCAGCAGCTTAGCGCCCCGCAGGGTACGAGAGACCCAGTACTTC

V: TRBV7-2
J: TRBJ1-4
size: many
D: .
CDR3: CASSLGGGNEKLFF
DNA: TGTGCCAGCAGCTTAGGGGGGGGCAATGAAAAACTGTTTTTT

V: TRBV28
J: TRBJ2-7
size: many
D: .
CDR3: CASTQGLGREEQYF
DNA: TGTGCCAGCACTCAGGGGTTAGGGCGTGAAGAGCAGTACTTC

V: TRBV4-3
J: TRBJ1-1
size: .
D: .
CDR3: CASSQEGARNTEAFF
DNA: TGCGCCAGCAGCCAAGAGGGGGCGCGGAACACTGAAGCTTTCTTT

V: TRBV7-9
J: TRBJ1-1
size: .
D: .
CDR3: CASSLDWMNTEAFF
DNA: TGTGCCAGCAGCTTAGACTGGATGAACACTGAAGCTTTCTTT